The source of this T cell receptor (beta chain) is a study of human T cells and chemical hapten exposure. Across the whole study: The study enrolled mostly female patients with alopecia areata, totalis or universalis.

As for time point: patch test 1, 2 weeks after DPC sensitization. The treatment was: therapeutic diphenylcyclopropenone sensitization with weekly scalp DPC. Someone pulled total RNA out of unfractionated whole blood. In TCRdb, the RACE reads were re-called with MiXCR into one record per CDR3 protein. The sample lists 85,000 to 100,000 distinct CDR3 sequences; around 11% were seen once. This clonotype was seen a handful of times. Germline assignment: CDR1 MNHEY and CDR2 SVGEGT. This CDR3 has 16 amino acids. V trimming: 1 base; J trimming: 2 bases; junction bases outside the gene matches: 4. The TCR comes from a woman aged 40-49 years with alopecia areata. Some clones in this sample may be carry-over from other donors' samples. The source was whole blood, collected in connection with sensitization to the hapten diphenylcyclopropenone (DPC). The chain joins TRBV6-2 or TRBV6-3 to TRBJ1-5; 8 bases fit TRBD1. The CDR3 protein is CASSYWSGGGNQPQHF. DNA of the CDR3: TGTGCCAGCAGTTACTGGTCAGGGGGCGGCAATCAGCCCCAGCATTTT.